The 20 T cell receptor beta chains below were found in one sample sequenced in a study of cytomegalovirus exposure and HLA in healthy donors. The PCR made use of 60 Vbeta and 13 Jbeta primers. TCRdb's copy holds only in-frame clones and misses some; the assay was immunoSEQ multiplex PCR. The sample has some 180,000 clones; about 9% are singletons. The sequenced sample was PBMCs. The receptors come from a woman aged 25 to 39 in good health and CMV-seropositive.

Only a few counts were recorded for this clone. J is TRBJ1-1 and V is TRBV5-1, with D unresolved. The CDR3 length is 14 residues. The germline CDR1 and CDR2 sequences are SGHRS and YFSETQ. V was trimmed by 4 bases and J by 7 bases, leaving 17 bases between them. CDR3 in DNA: TGCGCCAGCAGCCCGACCTCGGGTGTCGGTGAAGCTTTCTTT. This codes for CASSPTSGVGEAFF.

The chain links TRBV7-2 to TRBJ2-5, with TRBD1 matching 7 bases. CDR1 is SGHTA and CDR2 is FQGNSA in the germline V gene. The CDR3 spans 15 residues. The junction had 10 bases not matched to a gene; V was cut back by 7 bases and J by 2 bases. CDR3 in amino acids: CASTTLGQVQETQYF. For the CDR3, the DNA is TGTGCCAGCACCACCCTCGGACAGGTTCAAGAGACCCAGTACTTC.

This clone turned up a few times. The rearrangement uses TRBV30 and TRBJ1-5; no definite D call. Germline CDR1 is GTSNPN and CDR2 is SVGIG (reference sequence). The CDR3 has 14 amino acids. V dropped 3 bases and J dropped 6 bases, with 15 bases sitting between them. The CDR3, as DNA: TGTGCCTGGAGCCACGGACTTGGCGGTCAGCCCCAGCATTTT. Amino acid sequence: CAWSHGLGGQPQHF.

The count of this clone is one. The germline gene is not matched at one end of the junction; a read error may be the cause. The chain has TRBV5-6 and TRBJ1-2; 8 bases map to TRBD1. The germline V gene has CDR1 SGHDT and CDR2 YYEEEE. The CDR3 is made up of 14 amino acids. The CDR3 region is CASRLGQATNGYTF. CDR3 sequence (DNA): TGTGCCAGCAGATTGGGACAGGCCACGAATGGCTACACCTTC.

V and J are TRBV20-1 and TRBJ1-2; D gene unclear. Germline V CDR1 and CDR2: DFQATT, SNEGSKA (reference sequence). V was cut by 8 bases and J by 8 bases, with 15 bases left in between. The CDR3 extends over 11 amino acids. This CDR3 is CSPREIVGYTF. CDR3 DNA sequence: TGCAGTCCGAGGGAAATCGTGGGCTACACCTTC.

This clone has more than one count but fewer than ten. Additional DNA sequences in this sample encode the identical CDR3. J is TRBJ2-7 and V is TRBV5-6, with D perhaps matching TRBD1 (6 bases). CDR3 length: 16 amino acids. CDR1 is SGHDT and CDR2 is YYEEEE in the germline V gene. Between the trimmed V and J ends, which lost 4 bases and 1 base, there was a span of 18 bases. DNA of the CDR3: TGTGCCAGCAGCGGCCCCGGTAGGGGACATTCCTACGAGCAGTACTTC. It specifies CASSGPGRGHSYEQYF.

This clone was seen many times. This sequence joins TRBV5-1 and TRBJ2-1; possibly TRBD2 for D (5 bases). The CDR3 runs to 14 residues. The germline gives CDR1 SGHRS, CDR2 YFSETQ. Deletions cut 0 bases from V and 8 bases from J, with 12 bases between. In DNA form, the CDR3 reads TGCGCCAGCAGCTTGGGGGGAGTGAGGGATGAGCAGTTCTTC. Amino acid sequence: CASSLGGVRDEQFF.

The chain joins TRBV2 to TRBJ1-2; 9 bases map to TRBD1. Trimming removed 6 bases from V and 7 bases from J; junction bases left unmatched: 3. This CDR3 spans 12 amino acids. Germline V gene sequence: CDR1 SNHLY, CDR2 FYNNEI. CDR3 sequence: CASSGDRVGYTF. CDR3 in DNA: TGTGCCAGCAGCGGGGACAGGGTTGGCTACACCTTC.

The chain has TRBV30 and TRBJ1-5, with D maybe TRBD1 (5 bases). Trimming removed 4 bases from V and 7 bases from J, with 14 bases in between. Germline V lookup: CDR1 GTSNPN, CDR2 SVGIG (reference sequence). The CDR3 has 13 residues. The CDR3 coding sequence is TGTGCCTGGACCTCAGACAGAAACCAGCCCCAGCATTTT. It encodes CAWTSDRNQPQHF.

In nucleotides, the CDR3 is TGTGCCAGCAGCCCGGGACTAGCGGGATTGGGTGAGCAGTTCTTC. Translation gives CASSPGLAGLGEQFF. This chain joins TRBV7-3 and TRBJ2-1; TRBD2 matches at 13 bases. The V gene's germline CDR1 is SGHTA and CDR2 FQGTGA. CDR3 length equals 15 residues. Trimming cost V 5 bases and J 9 bases; bases outside gene matches: 7.

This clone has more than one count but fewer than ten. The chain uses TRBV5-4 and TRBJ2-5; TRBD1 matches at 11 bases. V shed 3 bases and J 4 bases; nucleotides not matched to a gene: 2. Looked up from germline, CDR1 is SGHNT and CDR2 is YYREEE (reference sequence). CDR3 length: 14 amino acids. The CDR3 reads CASSWGQGGETQYF. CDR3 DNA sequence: TGTGCCAGCAGCTGGGGACAGGGGGGAGAGACCCAGTACTTC.

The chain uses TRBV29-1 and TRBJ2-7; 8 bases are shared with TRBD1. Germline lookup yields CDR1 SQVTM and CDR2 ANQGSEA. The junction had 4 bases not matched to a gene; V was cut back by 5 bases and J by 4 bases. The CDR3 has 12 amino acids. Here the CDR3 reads CSVSRQGYEQYF. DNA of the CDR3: TGCAGCGTTTCAAGACAGGGGTACGAGCAGTACTTC.

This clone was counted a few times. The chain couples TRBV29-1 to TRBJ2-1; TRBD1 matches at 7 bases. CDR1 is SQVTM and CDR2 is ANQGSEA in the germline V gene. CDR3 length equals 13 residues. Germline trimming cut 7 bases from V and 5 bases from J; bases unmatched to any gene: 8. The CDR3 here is CSAAVQGNNEQFF. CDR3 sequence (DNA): TGCAGCGCTGCGGTACAGGGGAACAATGAGCAGTTCTTC.

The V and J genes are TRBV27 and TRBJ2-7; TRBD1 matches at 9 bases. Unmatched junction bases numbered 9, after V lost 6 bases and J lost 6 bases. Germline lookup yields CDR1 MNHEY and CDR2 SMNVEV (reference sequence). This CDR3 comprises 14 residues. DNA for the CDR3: TGTGCCAGCAGACGTGGGACAGGGTCGTTCGAGCAGTACTTC. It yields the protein CASRRGTGSFEQYF.

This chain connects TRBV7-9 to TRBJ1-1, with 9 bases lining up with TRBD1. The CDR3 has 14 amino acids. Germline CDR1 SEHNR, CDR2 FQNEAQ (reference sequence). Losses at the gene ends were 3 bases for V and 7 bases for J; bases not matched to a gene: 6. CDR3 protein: CASSFVGTGSEAFF. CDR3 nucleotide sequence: TGTGCCAGCAGCTTCGTCGGGACAGGGAGTGAAGCTTTCTTT.

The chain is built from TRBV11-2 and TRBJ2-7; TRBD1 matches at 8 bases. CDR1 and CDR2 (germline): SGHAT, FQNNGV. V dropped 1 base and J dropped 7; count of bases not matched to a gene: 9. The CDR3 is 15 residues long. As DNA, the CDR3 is TGTGCCAGCAGCTTAGTTCGGACAGGGCTGGAGGAGCAGTACTTC. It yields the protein CASSLVRTGLEEQYF.

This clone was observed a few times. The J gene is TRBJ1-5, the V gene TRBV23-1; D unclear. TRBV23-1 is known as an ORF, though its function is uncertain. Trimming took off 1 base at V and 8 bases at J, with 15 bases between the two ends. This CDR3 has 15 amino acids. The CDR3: CASSQYPPADKPQHF. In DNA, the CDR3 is TGCGCCAGCAGTCAATATCCCCCTGCGGATAAGCCCCAGCATTTT.

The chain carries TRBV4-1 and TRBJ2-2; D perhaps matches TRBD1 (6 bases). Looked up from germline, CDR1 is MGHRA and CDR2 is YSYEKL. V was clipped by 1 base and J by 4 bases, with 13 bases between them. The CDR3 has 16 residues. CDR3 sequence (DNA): TGCGCCAGCAGCCAAGTCGGCAGGGGAAGCACCGGGGAGCTGTTTTTT. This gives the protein CASSQVGRGSTGELFF.

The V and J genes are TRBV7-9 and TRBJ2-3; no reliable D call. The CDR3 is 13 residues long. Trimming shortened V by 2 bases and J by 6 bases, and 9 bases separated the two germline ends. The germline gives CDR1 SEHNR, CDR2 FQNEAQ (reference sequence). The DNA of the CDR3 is TGTGCCAGCAGCTTAACAACCGTGGATACGCAGTATTTT. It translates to CASSLTTVDTQYF.

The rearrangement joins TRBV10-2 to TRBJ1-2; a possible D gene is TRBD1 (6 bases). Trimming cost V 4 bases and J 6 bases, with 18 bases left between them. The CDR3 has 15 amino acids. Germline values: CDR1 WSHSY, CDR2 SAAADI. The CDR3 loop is CASSGFDRPYDGYTF. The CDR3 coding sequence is TGCGCCAGCAGTGGATTCGACAGGCCGTACGATGGCTACACCTTC.